The T cell receptor (beta chain) under discussion was sequenced for a study of cytomegalovirus exposure and HLA in healthy donors. A multiplex PCR was run with 60 Vbeta primers and 13 Jbeta primers. This table comes from immunoSEQ multiplex PCR, and its TCRdb copy is limited to in-frame clones, with some not included. The sample contains 120,000 or so clones, over 60% of which appear only once. The CDR3 covers 17 residues. The germline V gene has CDR1 SGHRS and CDR2 YFSETQ. Trimming took 0 bases from V and 4 from J; bases not matched to a gene: 8. The sequence was obtained from a woman between 55 and 75 years old in good health and CMV-seropositive. The chain uses TRBV5-1 and TRBJ2-3, with 10 bases fitting TRBD2. Source material: PBMCs. The CDR3 nucleotides read TGCGCCAGCAGCTTGGAGCTAGCGGGAGTCGGACCAGATACGCAGTATTTT. Protein: CASSLELAGVGPDTQYF.